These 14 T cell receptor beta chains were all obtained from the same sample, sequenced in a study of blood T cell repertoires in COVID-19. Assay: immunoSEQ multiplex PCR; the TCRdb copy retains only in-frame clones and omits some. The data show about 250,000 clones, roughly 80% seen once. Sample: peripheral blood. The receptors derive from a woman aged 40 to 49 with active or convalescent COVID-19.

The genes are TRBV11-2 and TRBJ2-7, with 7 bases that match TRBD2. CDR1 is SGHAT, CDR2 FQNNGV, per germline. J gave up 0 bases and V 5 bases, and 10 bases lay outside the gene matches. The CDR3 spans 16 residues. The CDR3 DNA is TGTGCCAGCAGCGCAGAGGTTGGGGGGGGCTCCTACGAGCAGTACTTC. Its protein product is CASSAEVGGGSYEQYF.

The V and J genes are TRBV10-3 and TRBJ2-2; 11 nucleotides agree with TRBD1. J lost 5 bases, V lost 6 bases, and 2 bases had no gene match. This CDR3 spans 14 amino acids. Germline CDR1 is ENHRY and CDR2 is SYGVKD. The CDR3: CAIRGQGETGELFF. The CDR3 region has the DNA TGTGCCATCAGGGGACAGGGGGAAACCGGGGAGCTGTTTTTT.

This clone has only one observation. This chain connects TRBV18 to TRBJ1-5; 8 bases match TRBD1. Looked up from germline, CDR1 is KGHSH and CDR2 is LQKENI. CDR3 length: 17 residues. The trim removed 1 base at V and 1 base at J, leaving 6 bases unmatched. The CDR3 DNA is TGTGCCAGCTCACCACGAGAACAGGGGGGAAGCAATCAGCCCCAGCATTTT. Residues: CASSPREQGGSNQPQHF.

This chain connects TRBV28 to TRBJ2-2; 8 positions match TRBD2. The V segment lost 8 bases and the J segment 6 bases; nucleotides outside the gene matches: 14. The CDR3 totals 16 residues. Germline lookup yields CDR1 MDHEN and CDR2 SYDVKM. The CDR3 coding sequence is TGTGCCAGCCGCACCCCTCCCCAAGCGGGGGCCGGGGAGCTGTTTTTT. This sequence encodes CASRTPPQAGAGELFF.

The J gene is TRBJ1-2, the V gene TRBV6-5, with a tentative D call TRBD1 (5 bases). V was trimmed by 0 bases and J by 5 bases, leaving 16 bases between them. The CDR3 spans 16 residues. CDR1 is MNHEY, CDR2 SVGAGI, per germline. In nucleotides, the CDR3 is TGTGCCAGCAGTTACTCGGAGCAGTCGGCAGGGTATGGCTACACCTTC. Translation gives CASSYSEQSAGYGYTF.

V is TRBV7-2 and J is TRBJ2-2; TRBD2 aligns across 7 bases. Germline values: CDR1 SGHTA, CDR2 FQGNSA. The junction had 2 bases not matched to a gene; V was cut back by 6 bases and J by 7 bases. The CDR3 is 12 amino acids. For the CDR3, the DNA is TGTGCCAGCAGACGGGAGGTCGGGGAGCTGTTTTTT. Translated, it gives CASRREVGELFF.

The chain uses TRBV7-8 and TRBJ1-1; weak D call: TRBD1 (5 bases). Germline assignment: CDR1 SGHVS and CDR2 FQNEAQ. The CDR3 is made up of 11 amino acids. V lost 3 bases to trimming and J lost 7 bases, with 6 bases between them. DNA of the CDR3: TGTGCCAGCAGCTTTCAGGGTGAAGCTTTCTTT. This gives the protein CASSFQGEAFF.

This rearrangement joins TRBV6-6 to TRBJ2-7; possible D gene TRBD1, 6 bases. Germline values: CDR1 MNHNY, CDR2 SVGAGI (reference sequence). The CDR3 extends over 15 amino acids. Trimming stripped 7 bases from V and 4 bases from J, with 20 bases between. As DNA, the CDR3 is TGTGCCAGCACCGCTTCCGGACAGAGAACTTACGAGCAGTACTTC. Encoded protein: CASTASGQRTYEQYF.

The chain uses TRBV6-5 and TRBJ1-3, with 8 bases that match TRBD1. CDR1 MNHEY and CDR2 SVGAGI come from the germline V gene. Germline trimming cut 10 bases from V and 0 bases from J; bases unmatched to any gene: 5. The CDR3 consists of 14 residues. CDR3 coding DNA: TGTGCCACGGGACAGGATAACTCTGGAAACACCATATATTTT. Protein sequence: CATGQDNSGNTIYF.

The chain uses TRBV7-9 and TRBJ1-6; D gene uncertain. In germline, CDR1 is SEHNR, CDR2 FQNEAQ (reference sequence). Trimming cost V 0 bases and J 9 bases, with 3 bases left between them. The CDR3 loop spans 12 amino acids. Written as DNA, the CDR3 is TGTGCCAGCAGCTTAGCCGTTTCACCCCTCCACTTT. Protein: CASSLAVSPLHF.

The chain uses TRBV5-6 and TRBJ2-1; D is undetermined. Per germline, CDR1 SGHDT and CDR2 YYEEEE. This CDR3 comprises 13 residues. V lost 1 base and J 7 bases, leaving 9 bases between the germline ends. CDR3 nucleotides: TGTGCCAGCAGCTTGCTTTACTCGAATGAGCAGTTCTTC. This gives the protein CASSLLYSNEQFF.

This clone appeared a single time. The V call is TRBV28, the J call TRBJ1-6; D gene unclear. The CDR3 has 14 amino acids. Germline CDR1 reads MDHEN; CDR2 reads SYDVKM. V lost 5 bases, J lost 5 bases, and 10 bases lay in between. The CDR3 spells CASSRGRNNSPLHF. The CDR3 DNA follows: TGTGCCAGCAGTCGAGGGCGGAATAATTCACCCCTCCACTTT.

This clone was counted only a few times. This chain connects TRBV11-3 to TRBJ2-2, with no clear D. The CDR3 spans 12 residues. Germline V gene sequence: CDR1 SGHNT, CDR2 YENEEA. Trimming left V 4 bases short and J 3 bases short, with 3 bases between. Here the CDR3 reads CASSSYTGELFF. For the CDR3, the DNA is TGTGCCAGCAGCTCTTACACCGGGGAGCTGTTTTTT.

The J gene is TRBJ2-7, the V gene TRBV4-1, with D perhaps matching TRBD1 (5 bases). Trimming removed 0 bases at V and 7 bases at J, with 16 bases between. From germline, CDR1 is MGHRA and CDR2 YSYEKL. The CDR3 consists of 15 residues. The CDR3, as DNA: TGCGCCAGCAGCCAAGATGTTGTTCAGGGAAGGGAGCAGTACTTC. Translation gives CASSQDVVQGREQYF.